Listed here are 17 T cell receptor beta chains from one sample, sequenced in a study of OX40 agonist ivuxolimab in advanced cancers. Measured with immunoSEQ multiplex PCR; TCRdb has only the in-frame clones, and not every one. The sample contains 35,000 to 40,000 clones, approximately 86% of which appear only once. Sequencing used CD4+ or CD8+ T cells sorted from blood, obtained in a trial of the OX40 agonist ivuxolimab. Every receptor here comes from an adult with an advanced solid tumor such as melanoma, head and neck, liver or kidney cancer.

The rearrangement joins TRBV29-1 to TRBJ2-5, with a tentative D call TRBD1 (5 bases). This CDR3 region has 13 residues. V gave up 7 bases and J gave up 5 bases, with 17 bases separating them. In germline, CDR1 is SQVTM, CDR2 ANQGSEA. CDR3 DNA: TGCAGCGCCGTGGTACAGGCGAGGGAGACCCAGTACTTC. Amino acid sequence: CSAVVQARETQYF.

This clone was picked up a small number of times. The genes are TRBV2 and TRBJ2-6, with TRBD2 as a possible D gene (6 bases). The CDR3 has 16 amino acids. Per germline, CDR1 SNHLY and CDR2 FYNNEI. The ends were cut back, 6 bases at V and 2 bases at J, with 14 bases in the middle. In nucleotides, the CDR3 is TGTGCCAGCAGGCCTGGAGGGTGGCCTGGGGCCAACGTCCTGACTTTC. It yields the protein CASRPGGWPGANVLTF. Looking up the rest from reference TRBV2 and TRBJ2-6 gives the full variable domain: EPEVTQTPSHQVTQMGQEVILRCVPISNHLYFYWYRQILGQKVEFLVSFYNNEISEKSEIFDDQFSVERPDGSNFTLKIRSTKLEDSAMYFCASRPGGWPGANVLTFGAGSRLTVL.

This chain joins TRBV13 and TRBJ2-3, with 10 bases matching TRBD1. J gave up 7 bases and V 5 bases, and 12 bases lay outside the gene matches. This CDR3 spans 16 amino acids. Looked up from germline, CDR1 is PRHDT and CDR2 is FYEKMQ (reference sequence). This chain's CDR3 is CASSRGRDRGPNTQYF. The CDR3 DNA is TGTGCCAGCAGCCGGGGTAGGGACAGGGGTCCGAATACGCAGTATTTT.

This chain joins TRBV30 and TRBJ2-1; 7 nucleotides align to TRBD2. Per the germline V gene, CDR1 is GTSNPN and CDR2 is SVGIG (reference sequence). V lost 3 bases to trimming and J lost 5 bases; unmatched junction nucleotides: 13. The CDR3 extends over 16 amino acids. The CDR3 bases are TGTGCCTGGAGAAAAAGGGGACTACAAATGAACAATGAGCAGTTCTTC. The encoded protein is CAWRKRGLQMNNEQFF.

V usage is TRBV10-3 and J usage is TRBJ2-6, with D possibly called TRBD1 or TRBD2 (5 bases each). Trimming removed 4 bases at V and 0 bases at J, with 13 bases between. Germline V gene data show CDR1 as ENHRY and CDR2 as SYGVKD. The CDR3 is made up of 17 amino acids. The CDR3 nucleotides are TGTGCCATCAGTGGGGACGCCATTGACTCTGGGGCCAACGTCCTGACTTTC. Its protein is CAISGDAIDSGANVLTF.

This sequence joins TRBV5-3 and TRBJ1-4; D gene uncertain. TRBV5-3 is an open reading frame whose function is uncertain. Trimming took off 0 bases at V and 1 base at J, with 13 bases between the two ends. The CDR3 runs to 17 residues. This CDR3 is CARSLEGSGGTNEKLFF. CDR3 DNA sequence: TGTGCCAGAAGCTTGGAGGGTTCAGGAGGAACTAATGAAAAACTGTTTTTT.

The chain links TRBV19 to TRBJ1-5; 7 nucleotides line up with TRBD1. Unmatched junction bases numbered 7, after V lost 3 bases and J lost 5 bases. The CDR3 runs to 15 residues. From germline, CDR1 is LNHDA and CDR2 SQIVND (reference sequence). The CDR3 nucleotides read TGTGCCAGTAGTATCTTGGGACAGAACTATCAGCCCCAGCATTTT. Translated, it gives CASSILGQNYQPQHF.

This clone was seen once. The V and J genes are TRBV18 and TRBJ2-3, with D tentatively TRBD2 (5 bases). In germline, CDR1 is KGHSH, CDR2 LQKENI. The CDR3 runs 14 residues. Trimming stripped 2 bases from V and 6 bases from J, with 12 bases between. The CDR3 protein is CASSPEGPRDTQYF. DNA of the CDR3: TGTGCCAGCTCACCAGAGGGTCCCCGCGATACGCAGTATTTT.

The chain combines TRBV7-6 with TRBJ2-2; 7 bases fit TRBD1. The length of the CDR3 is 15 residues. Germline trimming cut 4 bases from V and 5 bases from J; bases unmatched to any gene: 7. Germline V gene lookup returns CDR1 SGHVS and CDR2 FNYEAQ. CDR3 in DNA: TGTGCCAGCAGCTCGGACAGGATAGGAACCGGGGAGCTGTTTTTT. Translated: CASSSDRIGTGELFF.

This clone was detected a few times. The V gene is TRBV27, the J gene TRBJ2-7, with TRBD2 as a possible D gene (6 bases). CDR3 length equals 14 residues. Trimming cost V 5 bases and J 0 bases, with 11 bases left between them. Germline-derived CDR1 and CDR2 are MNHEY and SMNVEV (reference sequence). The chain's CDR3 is CASSPRGVSYEQYF. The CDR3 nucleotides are TGTGCCAGCAGTCCCCGCGGGGTCTCCTACGAGCAGTACTTC.

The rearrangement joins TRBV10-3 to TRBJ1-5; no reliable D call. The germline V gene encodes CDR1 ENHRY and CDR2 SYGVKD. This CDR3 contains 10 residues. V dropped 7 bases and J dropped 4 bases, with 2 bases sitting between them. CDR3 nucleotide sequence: TGTGCCATCACGAATCAGCCCCAGCATTTT. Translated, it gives CAITNQPQHF.

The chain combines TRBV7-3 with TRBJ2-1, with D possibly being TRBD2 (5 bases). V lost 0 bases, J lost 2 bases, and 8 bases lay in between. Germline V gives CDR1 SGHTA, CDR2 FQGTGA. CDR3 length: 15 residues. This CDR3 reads CASSLTTGTYNEQFF. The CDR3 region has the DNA TGTGCCAGCAGCTTAACAACGGGAACCTACAATGAGCAGTTCTTC.

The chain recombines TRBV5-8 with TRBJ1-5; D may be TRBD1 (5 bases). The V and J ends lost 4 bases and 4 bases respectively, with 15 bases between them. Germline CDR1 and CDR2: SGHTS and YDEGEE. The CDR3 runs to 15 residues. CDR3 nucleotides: TGTGCCAGCAGCCTAGCCACGACAGAAAATCAGCCCCAGCATTTT. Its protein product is CASSLATTENQPQHF. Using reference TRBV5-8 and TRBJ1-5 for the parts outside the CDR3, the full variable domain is EAGVTQSPTHLIKTRGQQATLRCSPISGHTSVYWYQQALGLGLQFLLWYDEGEERNRGNFPPRFSGRQFPNYSSELNVNALELEDSALYLCASSLATTENQPQHFGDGTRLSIL.

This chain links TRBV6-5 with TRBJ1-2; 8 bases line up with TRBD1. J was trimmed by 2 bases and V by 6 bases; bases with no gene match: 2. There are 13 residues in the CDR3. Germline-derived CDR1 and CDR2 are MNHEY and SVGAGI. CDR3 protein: CASSPGGNYGYTF. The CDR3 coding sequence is TGTGCCAGCAGCCCAGGGGGCAACTATGGCTACACCTTC.

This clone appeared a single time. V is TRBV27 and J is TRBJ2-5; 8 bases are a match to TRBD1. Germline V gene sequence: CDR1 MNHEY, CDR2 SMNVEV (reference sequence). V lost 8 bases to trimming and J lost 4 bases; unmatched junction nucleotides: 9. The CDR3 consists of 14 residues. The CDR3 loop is CASRPRTGTETQYF. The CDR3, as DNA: TGTGCCAGCCGCCCGCGGACAGGGACAGAGACCCAGTACTTC.

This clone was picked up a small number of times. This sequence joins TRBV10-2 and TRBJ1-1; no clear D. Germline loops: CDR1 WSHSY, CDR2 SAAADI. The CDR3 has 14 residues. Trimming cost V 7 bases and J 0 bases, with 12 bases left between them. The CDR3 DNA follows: TGCGCCAGCAAATTCGGATCCATGAACACTGAAGCTTTCTTT. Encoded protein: CASKFGSMNTEAFF.

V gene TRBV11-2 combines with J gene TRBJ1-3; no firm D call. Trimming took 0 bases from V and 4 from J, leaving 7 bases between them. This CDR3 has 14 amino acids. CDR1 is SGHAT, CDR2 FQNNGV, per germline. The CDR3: CASSLDRNGNTIYF. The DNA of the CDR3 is TGTGCCAGCAGCTTAGACAGGAACGGAAACACCATATATTTT.